This T cell receptor (beta chain) originates from a study of shared clonotypes between healthy human individuals. Profiling relied on immunoSEQ multiplex PCR, and the TCRdb table lists in-frame clones only, not all of them. Altogether roughly 1,100,000 clones are present, about 77% being singletons, with the ten largest covering nearly 1.5%. Germline assignment: CDR1 MNHNS and CDR2 SASEGT. The CDR3 length is 14 residues. The V gene end was trimmed by 5 bases and the J gene end by 7 bases; junction bases not matched to a gene: 6. Of note for this clone: The target antigen is unknown.

CD4+ cells underwent separation, giving CD45RA+ naive and CD45RA-negative memory subsets. Study findings and constraints: Donors were few, which limited the genetic and exposure-history diversity represented.

The specimen sequenced was memory CD4+ T cells sorted from blood. Subset here: CD45RA-negative fraction. The genes are TRBV6-1 and TRBJ1-2, with 11 bases fitting TRBD1. This TCR came from a man younger than 35 in good health. The CDR3 sequence: CASSPGQGASGYTF. In DNA form, the CDR3 reads TGTGCCAGCAGTCCAGGACAGGGGGCTTCTGGCTACACCTTC.